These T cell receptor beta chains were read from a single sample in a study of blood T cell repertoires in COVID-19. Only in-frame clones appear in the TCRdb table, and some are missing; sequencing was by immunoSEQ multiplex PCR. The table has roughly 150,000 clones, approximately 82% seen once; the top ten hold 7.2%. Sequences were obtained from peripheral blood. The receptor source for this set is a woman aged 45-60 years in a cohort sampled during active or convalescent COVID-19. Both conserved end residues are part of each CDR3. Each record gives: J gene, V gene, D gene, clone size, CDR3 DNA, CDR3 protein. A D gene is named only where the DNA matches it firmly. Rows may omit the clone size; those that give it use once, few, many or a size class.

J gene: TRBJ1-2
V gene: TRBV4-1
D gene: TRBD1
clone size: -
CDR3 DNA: TGCGCCAGCAGCCAGCTTTTTGGGACAGGGGGCGTGGGCTACACCTTC
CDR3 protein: CASSQLFGTGGVGYTF

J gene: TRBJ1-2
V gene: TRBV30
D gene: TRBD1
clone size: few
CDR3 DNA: TGTGCCTGGAGTGTAGGTACAGGGGGCCAAGGCTACACCTTC
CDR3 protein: CAWSVGTGGQGYTF

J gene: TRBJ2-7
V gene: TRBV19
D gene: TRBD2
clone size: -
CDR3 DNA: TGTGCCAGTAGTTTTGGCGGGGGGTTCTACGAGCAGTACTTC
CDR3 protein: CASSFGGGFYEQYF

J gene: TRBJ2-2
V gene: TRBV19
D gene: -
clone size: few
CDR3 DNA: TGTGCCAGTAGTATCCAGACCGGGGAGCTGTTTTTT
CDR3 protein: CASSIQTGELFF

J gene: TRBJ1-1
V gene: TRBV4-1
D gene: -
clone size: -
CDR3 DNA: TGCGCCAGCAGCCGTGCGACAGATCCGCGAGAAGCTTTCTTT
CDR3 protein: CASSRATDPREAFF

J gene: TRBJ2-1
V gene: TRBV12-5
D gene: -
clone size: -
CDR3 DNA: TGTGCTAGTGGTTCGCCAAAGCATGAGCAGTTCTTC
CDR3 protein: CASGSPKHEQFF

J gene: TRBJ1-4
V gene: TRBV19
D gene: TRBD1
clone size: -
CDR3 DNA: TGTGCCAGTAGTCCCCGGCGCAGGGGGACCGAAAAACTGTTTTTT
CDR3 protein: CASSPRRRGTEKLFF

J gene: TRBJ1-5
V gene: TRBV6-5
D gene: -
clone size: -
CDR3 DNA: TGTGCCAGCAGTTATCAGCAGGGGAGCAATCAGCCCCAGCATTTT
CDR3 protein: CASSYQQGSNQPQHF

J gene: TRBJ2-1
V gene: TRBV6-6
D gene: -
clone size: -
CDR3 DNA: TGTGCCAGCGCGAGGGGGTCGGGATACAATGAGCAGTTCTTC
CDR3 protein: CASARGSGYNEQFF

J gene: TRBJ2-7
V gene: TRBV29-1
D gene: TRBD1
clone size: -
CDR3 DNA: TGCAGCGTTGAAGATCGGGCCATGGGACAGGGCGAAGGCTACGAGCAGTACTTC
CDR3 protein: CSVEDRAMGQGEGYEQYF

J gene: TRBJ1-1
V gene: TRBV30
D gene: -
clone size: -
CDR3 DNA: TGTGCCTGGACCCGGGGAGCTGGGACTGAAGCTTTCTTT
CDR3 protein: CAWTRGAGTEAFF

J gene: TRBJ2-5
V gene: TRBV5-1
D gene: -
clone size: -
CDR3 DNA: TGCGCCAGCAGCTTAGCACGACATAGTAGGGAGACCCAGTACTTC
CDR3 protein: CASSLARHSRETQYF

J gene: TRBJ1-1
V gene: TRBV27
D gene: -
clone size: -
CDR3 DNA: TGTGCCAGCAGATATAGGGACACCCTGAACACTGAAGCTTTCTTT
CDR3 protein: CASRYRDTLNTEAFF

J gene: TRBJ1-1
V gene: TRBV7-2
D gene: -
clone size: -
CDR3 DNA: TGTGCCAGCAGCTATCCCGGGACACCAGGTTTCTTT
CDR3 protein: CASSYPGTPGFF

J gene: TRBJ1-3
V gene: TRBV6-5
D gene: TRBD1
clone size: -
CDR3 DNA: TGTGCCACCACTTACATCGCCGGGACAGGAGGAAACACCATATATTTT
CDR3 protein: CATTYIAGTGGNTIYF

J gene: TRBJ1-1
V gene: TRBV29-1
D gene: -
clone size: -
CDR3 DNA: TGCAGCGTTGATTCCGGGCAGGGGATGATGAACACTGAAGCTTTCTTT
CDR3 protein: CSVDSGQGMMNTEAFF

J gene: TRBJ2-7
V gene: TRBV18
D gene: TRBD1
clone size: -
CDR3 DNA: TGTGCCAGCTCACCCCTGGTATCGACAGGGGGACGCGAGCAGTACTTC
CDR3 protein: CASSPLVSTGGREQYF

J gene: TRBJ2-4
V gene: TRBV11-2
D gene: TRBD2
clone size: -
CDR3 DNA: TGTGCCAGCAGCTTAGGTTCTAGACTAGCTGAACTAGCCAAAAACATTCAGTACTTC
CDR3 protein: CASSLGSRLAELAKNIQYF

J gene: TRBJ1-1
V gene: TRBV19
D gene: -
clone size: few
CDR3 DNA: TGTGCCAGTAGTGACGGCAGGGCAACTGAAGCTTTCTTT
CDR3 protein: CASSDGRATEAFF

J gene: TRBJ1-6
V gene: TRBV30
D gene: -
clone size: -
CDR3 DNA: TGTGCCTGGAGTCTGAGGAATTCACCCCTCCACTTT
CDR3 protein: CAWSLRNSPLHF

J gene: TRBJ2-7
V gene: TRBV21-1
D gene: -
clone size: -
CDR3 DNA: TGTGCCAGCAGCACCATCCGGGGAGACCGCTCCTACGAGCAGTACTTC
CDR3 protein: CASSTIRGDRSYEQYF

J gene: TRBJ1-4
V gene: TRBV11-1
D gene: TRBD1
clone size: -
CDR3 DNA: TGTGCCAGCAGCTTAATGACAGGGGGAGAAAAACTGTTTTTT
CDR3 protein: CASSLMTGGEKLFF

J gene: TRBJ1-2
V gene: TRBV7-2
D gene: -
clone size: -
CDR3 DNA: TGTGCCAGCAGCTTAGATGCTGGAGGGAGGTTTGGCTATGGCTACACCTTC
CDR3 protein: CASSLDAGGRFGYGYTF

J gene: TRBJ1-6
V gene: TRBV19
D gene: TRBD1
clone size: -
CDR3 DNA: TGTGCCAGTAGTATCTTCTTCGGGACAGCAAGCTCCTATAATTCACCCCTCCACTTT
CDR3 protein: CASSIFFGTASSYNSPLHF

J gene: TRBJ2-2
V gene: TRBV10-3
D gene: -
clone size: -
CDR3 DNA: TGTGCCATCAGTGATTGGTCGGCGAACGGAGGGGACACCGGGGAGCTGTTTTTT
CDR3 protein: CAISDWSANGGDTGELFF

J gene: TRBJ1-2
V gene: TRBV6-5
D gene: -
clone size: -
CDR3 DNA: TGTGCCAGCAGTCCCAAGGGCCTAGGGAGGAGTGGCTACACCTTC
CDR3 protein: CASSPKGLGRSGYTF

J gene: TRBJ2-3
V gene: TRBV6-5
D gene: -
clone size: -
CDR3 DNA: TGTGCCAGCAGCCCCTCACACGGGAGCACAGATACGCAGTATTTT
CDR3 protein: CASSPSHGSTDTQYF

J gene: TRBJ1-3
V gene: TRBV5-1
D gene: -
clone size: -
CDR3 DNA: TGCGCCAGCAGCCTGGAGGGGACTATTGGAAACACCATATATTTT
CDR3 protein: CASSLEGTIGNTIYF